This section outlines one T cell receptor beta chain sequence together with its context. The CDR3 contains 16 residues. The germline CDR1 and CDR2 sequences are SGHRS and YFSETQ. Trimming shortened V by 0 bases and J by 3 bases, and 13 bases separated the two germline ends. Using immunoSEQ multiplex PCR, the repertoire was profiled, and TCRdb retains in-frame clones only, with some absent. The data hold over 250,000 clones, with about 88% observed a single time. The entry originates in a study of blood T cell repertoires in COVID-19. The specimen sequenced was peripheral blood. The receptor was isolated from a man aged 55 to 70 who had recovered from COVID-19. The gene calls are TRBV5-1 and TRBJ1-3; D uncertain. The CDR3 loop is CASSLDLVGFGNTIYF. The CDR3 DNA is TGCGCCAGCAGCTTGGATTTGGTGGGCTTTGGAAACACCATATATTTT.